This T cell receptor beta chain stems from a study of T cell responses to AZD1222 COVID-19 vaccine. The table came from immunoSEQ multiplex PCR; TCRdb's copy has only in-frame clones and leaves some out. The table lists around 160,000 clones, under 95% of them singletons. The TCR originated in an adult in good health. The sample was peripheral blood, taken on day 0 of AZD1222 vaccination.

CDR3 sequence (DNA): TGTGCCAGCAGTGCTTCTCCGGGACAGGGGGCTGCCGAGCAGTACTTC. Amino acid sequence: CASSASPGQGAAEQYF. The chain carries TRBV6-2 or TRBV6-3 and TRBJ2-7; 12 bases line up with TRBD1. V was pared by 5 bases and J by 6 bases, with 11 bases of the junction left unmatched. This CDR3 has 16 amino acids. CDR1 and CDR2 from the germline V gene are MNHEY and SVGEGT.